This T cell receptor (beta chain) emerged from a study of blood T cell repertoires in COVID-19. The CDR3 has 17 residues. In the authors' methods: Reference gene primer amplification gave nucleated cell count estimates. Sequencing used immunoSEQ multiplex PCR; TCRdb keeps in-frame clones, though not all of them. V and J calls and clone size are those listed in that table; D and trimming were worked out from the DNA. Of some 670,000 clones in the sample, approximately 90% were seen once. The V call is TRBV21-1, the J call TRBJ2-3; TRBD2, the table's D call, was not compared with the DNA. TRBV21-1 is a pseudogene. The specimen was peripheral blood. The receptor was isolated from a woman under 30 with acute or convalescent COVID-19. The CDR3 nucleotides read TGTGCCAGCAGCAAAGGGAGAAGCGGGGGTTGTACAGATACGCAGTATTTT. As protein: CASSKGRSGGCTDTQYF.